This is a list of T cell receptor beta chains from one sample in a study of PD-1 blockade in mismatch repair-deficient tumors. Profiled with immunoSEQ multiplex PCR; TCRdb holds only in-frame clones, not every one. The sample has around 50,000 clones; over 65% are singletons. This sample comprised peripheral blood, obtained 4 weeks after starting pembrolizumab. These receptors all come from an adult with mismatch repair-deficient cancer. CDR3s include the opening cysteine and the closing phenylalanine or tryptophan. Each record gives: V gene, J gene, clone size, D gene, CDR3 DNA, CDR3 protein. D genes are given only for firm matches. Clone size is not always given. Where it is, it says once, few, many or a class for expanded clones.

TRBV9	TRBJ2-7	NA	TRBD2	TGTGCCAGCAGCGTGGGACTAGCGGGAGGTTCCTACGAGCAGTACTTC	CASSVGLAGGSYEQYF
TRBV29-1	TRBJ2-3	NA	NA	TGCAGCGTTAAGACCGCAGATACGCAGTATTTT	CSVKTADTQYF
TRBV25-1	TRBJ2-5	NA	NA	TGTGCCAGCGCCAAAGATGGGGGGCGGGAGACCCAGTACTTC	CASAKDGGRETQYF
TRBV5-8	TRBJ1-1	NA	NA	TGTGCCAGCAGCTTGGAGGCGGTGGAGTACACTGAAGCTTTCTTT	CASSLEAVEYTEAFF
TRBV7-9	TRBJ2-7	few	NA	TGTGCCAGCAGCTTATCAGGGGAGGGTTACGAGCAGTACTTC	CASSLSGEGYEQYF
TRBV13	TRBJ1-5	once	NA	TGTGCCAGCAGCTTAGCTCGGGTGAAGCCCCAGCATTTT	CASSLARVKPQHF
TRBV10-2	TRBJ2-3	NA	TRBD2	TGCGCCAGCCAAGGGGGGACTAGCGGGAGGGGAACGCAGTATTTT	CASQGGTSGRGTQYF
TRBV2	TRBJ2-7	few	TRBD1	TGTGCCAGCAGTAATGGACAGGGGGCGAGCGAGCAGTACTTC	CASSNGQGASEQYF
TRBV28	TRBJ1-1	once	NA	TGTGCCAGCATCCCGTGGGGGGCCAACCCCACAGACACTGAAGCTTTCTTT	CASIPWGANPTDTEAFF
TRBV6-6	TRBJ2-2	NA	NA	TGTGCCAGCCGAGACGTGGGGGGAGGAAGGTCCGGGGAGCTGTTTTTT	CASRDVGGGRSGELFF
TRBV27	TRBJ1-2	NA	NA	TGTGCCAGCAGTTTAGGGGGGAGGGCTGGCGGTGGCTACACCTTC	CASSLGGRAGGGYTF
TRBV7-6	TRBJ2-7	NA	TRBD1	TGTGCCAGCAGCTTAGAATCCGGGACAGCCATCTACGAGCAGTACTTC	CASSLESGTAIYEQYF
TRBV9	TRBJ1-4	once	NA	TGTGCCAGCAGCCGGGACCCCGGTGAAAAACTGTTTTTT	CASSRDPGEKLFF
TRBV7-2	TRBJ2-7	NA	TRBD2	TGTGCCAGCAGCCCCCGGACTAGCGGGACCTACGAGCAGTACTTC	CASSPRTSGTYEQYF
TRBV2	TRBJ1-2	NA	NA	TGTGCCAGCAGTGAAAAGTTACTTGTTGGCTACACCTTC	CASSEKLLVGYTF
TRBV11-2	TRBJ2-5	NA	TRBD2	TGTGCCAGCAGCTCGGGACTAGCGGGAGAGGAGGAGACCCAGTACTTC	CASSSGLAGEEETQYF
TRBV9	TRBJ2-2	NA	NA	TGTGCCAGCAGCGTAGCTAGCCATACCGGGGAGCTGTTTTTT	CASSVASHTGELFF
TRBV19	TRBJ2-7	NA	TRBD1	TGTGCCAGTAGCACTACCTCACAGGGGGCCAGCGAGCAGTACTTC	CASSTTSQGASEQYF
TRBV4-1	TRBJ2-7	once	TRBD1	TGCGCCAGCAGCCGAGGGGACAGCTCCTACGAGCAGTACTTC	CASSRGDSSYEQYF
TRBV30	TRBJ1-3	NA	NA	TGTGCCTGGAGTGAGAACAAAAACACCATATATTTT	CAWSENKNTIYF
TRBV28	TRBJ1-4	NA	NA	TGTGCCAGCAGTTCCGGGGGGGCAACTAATGAAAAACTGTTTTTT	CASSSGGATNEKLFF
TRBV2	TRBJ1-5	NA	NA	TGTGCCAGCAGGAAGGCAGGGGATTCTCAGCCCCAGCATTTT	CASRKAGDSQPQHF
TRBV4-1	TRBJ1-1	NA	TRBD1	TGCGCCAGCAGCCAAGGAAGACAGGGGGCGGGAGAAGCTTTCTTT	CASSQGRQGAGEAFF
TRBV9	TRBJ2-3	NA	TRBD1	TGTGCCAGCAGCGTTGGGACAGGGGTCTCAGATACGCAGTATTTT	CASSVGTGVSDTQYF
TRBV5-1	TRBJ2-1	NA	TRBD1	TGCGCCAGCAGCTCGCTAAACAGGGGGAATGAGCAGTTCTTC	CASSSLNRGNEQFF
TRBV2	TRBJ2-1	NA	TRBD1	TGTGCCAGCAGTGCCCCCGGGACAGGGGGCGGAATAGGCAATGAGCAGTTCTTC	CASSAPGTGGGIGNEQFF
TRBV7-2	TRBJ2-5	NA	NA	TGTGCCAGCAGCTTAGATGGAGTGGTAGAGACCCAGTACTTC	CASSLDGVVETQYF
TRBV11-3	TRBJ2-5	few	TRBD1	TGTGCCAGCAGCCCGGACAGGGGGCTTTGGGAGACCCAGTACTTC	CASSPDRGLWETQYF
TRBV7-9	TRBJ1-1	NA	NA	TGTGCCAGCAGCTTGCGAGGGGTGGCTGAAGCTTTCTTT	CASSLRGVAEAFF
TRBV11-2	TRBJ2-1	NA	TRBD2	TGTGCCAGCAGCTTAGTCTTAGCGGGTTCCTACAATGAGCAGTTCTTC	CASSLVLAGSYNEQFF
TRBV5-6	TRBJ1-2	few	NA	TGTGCCAGCAGCCCTCAGTCACGATCCGGCTACACCTTC	CASSPQSRSGYTF
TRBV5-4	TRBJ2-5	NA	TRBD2	TGTGCCAGCAGCCCCCCCGGCGGGAGAGGAGAGACCCAGTACTTC	CASSPPGGRGETQYF
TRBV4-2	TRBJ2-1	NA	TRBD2	TGTGCCAGCAGCCAAGATCGGGTAGCGGGAGTCCCAGAGCAGTTCTTC	CASSQDRVAGVPEQFF
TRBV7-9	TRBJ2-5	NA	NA	TGTGCCAGCAGCTTAACAGTTGAGACCCAGTACTTC	CASSLTVETQYF
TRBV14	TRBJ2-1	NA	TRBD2	TGTGCCAGCAGCCAGGCGGGACTAGCGGGAGGCCGCTCCTACAATGAGCAGTTCTTC	CASSQAGLAGGRSYNEQFF
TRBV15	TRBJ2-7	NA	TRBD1	TGTGCCACCAGCGTTTTGACAGGGGGCGCGGAGGGGTACGAGCAGTACTTC	CATSVLTGGAEGYEQYF
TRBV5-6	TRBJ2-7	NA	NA	TGTGCCAGCAGCTTAAACAGTATCTACGAGCAGTACTTC	CASSLNSIYEQYF
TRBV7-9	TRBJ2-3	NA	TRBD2	TGTGCCAGCACCCATAGAAGACTAGCTTCAACAGATACGCAGTATTTT	CASTHRRLASTDTQYF
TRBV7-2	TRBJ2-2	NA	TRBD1	TGTGCCAGCAGTCCACGACAGGGGGGGAACACCGGGGAGCTGTTTTTT	CASSPRQGGNTGELFF
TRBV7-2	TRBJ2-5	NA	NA	TGTGCCAGCAGCTTACGCGGGACCCAGTACTTC	CASSLRGTQYF
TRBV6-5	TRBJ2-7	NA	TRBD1	TGTGCCAGCAGTTCGGACAGGGGTTCCTACGAGCAGTACTTC	CASSSDRGSYEQYF